This T cell receptor beta chain is from a study of blood T cell repertoires in COVID-19. As for the study in general: PBMCs, B-cell-depleted T cells, or T cells provided the cDNA or gDNA that made up the material.

This CDR3 is 15 amino acids long. With 3 bases clipped from V and 2 bases from J, the junction kept 2 bases outside the gene matches. CDR1 and CDR2 (germline): SGHRS, YFSETQ. Authors' processing steps: Amplifying reference gene primers gave estimates of nucleated cell counts. Measured with immunoSEQ multiplex PCR; TCRdb has only the in-frame clones, and not every one. From that table come the V and J calls and clone size; the DNA was used to work out D and trimming. The sample has a few hundred thousand clones, about 84% seen once. The sequence was obtained from a woman in her forties or fifties with acute or convalescent COVID-19. This chain links TRBV5-1 with TRBJ2-1; 10 nucleotides line up with TRBD2. Sequencing used peripheral blood. CDR3 sequence (DNA): TGCGCCAGCAGCTCTAGCGGGGGTCCCTACAATGAGCAGTTCTTC. Residues: CASSSSGGPYNEQFF.